A selection of T cell receptor beta chains follows, all from one sample in a study of blood T cell repertoires in COVID-19. Profiling relied on immunoSEQ multiplex PCR, and the TCRdb table lists in-frame clones only, not all of them. The data contain about 190,000 clones, around 90% of them seen just once; the ten biggest clones take up about 6.7%. The sample comprised peripheral blood. These receptor sequences come from a man in his forties with acute or convalescent COVID-19. CDR3s include the opening cysteine and the closing phenylalanine or tryptophan. The D gene is left open where the match is weak. Clone size is given for some rows only: seen once, a few or many times, or a class if the clone is expanded.

J | D | V | size | DNA | CDR3
TRBJ1-4 | . | TRBV5-6 | . | TGTGCCAGCAGCTGGTGGGGGCCTAATGAAAAACTGTTTTTT | CASSWWGPNEKLFF
TRBJ2-3 | . | TRBV9 | many | TGTGCCAGCACCTCGACGGGGGGCCCAGATACGCAGTATTTT | CASTSTGGPDTQYF
TRBJ2-5 | . | TRBV6-5 | once | TGTGCCAGCAGTTACTCATCTATGGGGAGGGAGACCCAGTACTTC | CASSYSSMGRETQYF
TRBJ2-1 | . | TRBV10-2 | . | TGCGCCAGCAGTGAGCCTTTCTACAATGAGCAGTTCTTC | CASSEPFYNEQFF
TRBJ2-7 | TRBD2 | TRBV7-9 | . | TGTGCCAGCAGCTTAGAAGTAAGGGGACTAAATTTC | CASSLEVRGLNF
TRBJ1-5 | TRBD1 | TRBV5-1 | . | TGCGCCAGCAGCTTGGGGACAGGGGATGATCAGCCCCAGCATTTT | CASSLGTGDDQPQHF
TRBJ2-7 | TRBD1 | TRBV29-1 | . | TGCAGCGTTGAGTCCGACAGGGGGTACGAGCAGTACTTC | CSVESDRGYEQYF
TRBJ1-5 | . | TRBV7-9 | . | TGTGCCAGCAGCTTAGGGGTGGGGGGAGAAAGGCAGCCCCAGCATTTT | CASSLGVGGERQPQHF
TRBJ1-1 | . | TRBV6-6 | few | TGTGCCAGCAGCCCCGGACTGACGTCTGAAGCTTTCTTT | CASSPGLTSEAFF
TRBJ2-3 | . | TRBV7-2 | . | TGTGCCAGCAGCCTAATACCAGATACGCAGTATTTT | CASSLIPDTQYF
TRBJ1-5 | TRBD1 | TRBV5-8 | . | TGTGCCAGCAGCCCAGACAGGGGACGCAGCAATCAGCCCCAGCATTTT | CASSPDRGRSNQPQHF
TRBJ2-7 | . | TRBV20-1 | . | TGCAGTGCTAGAGCGGGGTACGAGCAGTACTTC | CSARAGYEQYF
TRBJ1-2 | TRBD1 | TRBV7-2 | . | TGTGCCAGCAGCTCTACAGGGGGCGCGGGCTATGGCTACACCTTC | CASSSTGGAGYGYTF
TRBJ2-1 | TRBD2 | TRBV19 | . | TGTGCCAGTAGTATACGAGCGGGGGATCAGTTCTTC | CASSIRAGDQFF
TRBJ2-7 | . | TRBV15 | once | TGTGCCACCAGCAGAGAGCAGGGAAACTACGAGCAGTACTTC | CATSREQGNYEQYF
TRBJ1-2 | TRBD1 | TRBV7-2 | . | TGTGCCAGCAGCTTACAGGTCGGACAGGGTCCCTATGGCTACACCTTC | CASSLQVGQGPYGYTF
TRBJ1-1 | . | TRBV6-5 | . | TGTGCCAGCAGTTACAAGGGGGTGAACACTGAAGCTTTCTTT | CASSYKGVNTEAFF
TRBJ2-6 | TRBD2 | TRBV5-6 | . | TGTGCCAGCAGCCGGGGGGTATCTGGGGCCAACGTCCTGACTTTC | CASSRGVSGANVLTF
TRBJ1-2 | TRBD1 | TRBV5-4 | . | TGTGCCAGCAGTTACCCGACAGGGGGAGGGTTAGGCTACACCTTC | CASSYPTGGGLGYTF
TRBJ2-7 | . | TRBV5-6 | . | TGTGCCAGCAGCACCCGGGCAGGGGCCAACTACGAGCGGTACTTC | CASSTRAGANYERYF
TRBJ1-2 | . | TRBV6-5 | . | TGTGCCACCCGCCTAGGGGGGGCGGACTATGGCTACACCTTC | CATRLGGADYGYTF
TRBJ1-4 | . | TRBV7-2 | . | TGTGCCAGCAGCTCCCGACGGGGGTATGAAAAACTGTTTTTT | CASSSRRGYEKLFF
TRBJ2-7 | TRBD2 | TRBV27 | . | TGTGCCAGCGGGGGGGAGATCTCCTACGAGCAGTACTTC | CASGGEISYEQYF
TRBJ1-1 | . | TRBV4-3 | . | TGCGCCAGCAGCCAAGGTACAGTTCATTTGGACACTGAAGCTTTCTTT | CASSQGTVHLDTEAFF
TRBJ2-7 | . | TRBV6-2/TRBV6-3 | . | TGTGCCAGCAGTTACTCCTTGTGGGACACCACCTACGAGCAGTACTTC | CASSYSLWDTTYEQYF
TRBJ2-7 | TRBD2 | TRBV30 | . | TGTGCCTGGATGGTAGCGGGGGACCACGAGCAGTACTTC | CAWMVAGDHEQYF
TRBJ2-3 | TRBD2 | TRBV19 | . | TGTGCCAGTAGCAGTCGGGAGGGGAGCACAGATACGCAGTATTTT | CASSSREGSTDTQYF
TRBJ1-2 | . | TRBV6-5 | . | TGTGCCAGCAGCGGCCCGGGGGGGGGACTCTATGGCTACACCTTC | CASSGPGGGLYGYTF
TRBJ1-4 | TRBD1 | TRBV30 | . | TGTGCCTGGAGAGAGCAGGGGGCCGAAAAACTGTTTTTT | CAWREQGAEKLFF
TRBJ2-7 | TRBD1 | TRBV11-3 | once | TGTGCCAGCAGCCCGGGGGACAGGAGTTACGAGCAGTACTTC | CASSPGDRSYEQYF
TRBJ1-2 | TRBD1 | TRBV7-9 | . | TGTGCCAGCAGCTTCGGTTCAGGGGGCGCTGGCTACACCTTC | CASSFGSGGAGYTF
TRBJ1-1 | TRBD1 | TRBV27 | . | TGTGCCAGCAGTTTAGACAGGGAGTCAGAAGCTTTCTTT | CASSLDRESEAFF
TRBJ2-3 | TRBD1 | TRBV24-1 | few | TGTGCCACCAGCCCAGGGACAGGGGGCGCGGATACGCAGTATTTT | CATSPGTGGADTQYF